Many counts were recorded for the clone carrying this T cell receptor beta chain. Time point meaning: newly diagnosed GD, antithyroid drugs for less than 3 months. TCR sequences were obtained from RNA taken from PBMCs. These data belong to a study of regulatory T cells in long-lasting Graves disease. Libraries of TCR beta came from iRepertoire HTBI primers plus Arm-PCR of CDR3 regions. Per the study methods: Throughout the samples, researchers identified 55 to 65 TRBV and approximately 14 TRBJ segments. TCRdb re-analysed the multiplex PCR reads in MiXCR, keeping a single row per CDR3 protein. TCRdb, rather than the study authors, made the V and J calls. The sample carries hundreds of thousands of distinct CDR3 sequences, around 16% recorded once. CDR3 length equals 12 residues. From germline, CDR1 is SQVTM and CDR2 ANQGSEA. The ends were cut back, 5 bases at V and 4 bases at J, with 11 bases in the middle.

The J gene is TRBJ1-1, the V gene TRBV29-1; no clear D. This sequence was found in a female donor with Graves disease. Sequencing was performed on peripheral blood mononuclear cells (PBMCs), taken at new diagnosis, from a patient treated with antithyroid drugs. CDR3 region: CSVFPQTTEAFF. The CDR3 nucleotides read TGCAGCGTTTTTCCACAAACCACTGAAGCTTTCTTT.